This is a list of T cell receptor beta chains from one sample in a study of blood T cell repertoires in COVID-19. The method was immunoSEQ multiplex PCR; TCRdb's version includes in-frame clones alone and lacks a portion of them. The sample lists roughly 140,000 clones, 85% to 90% occurring once. What was sequenced was PBMCs or T cells enriched from blood (not recorded which). Receptor source: a woman in her twenties or thirties with acute COVID-19. Each CDR3 is given with its conserved first and last residue. Each record gives: V gene, clone size, D gene, J gene, CDR3 DNA, CDR3 protein. A D gene is named only where the DNA matches it firmly. Not every row has a clone size; where given, it reads once, few, many or a size class.

V gene: TRBV29-1; clone size: .; D gene: .; J gene: TRBJ1-1; CDR3 DNA: TGCAGCGCTGCTGACAGACCTGAAGCTTTCTTT; CDR3 protein: CSAADRPEAFF
V gene: TRBV10-3; clone size: .; D gene: TRBD2; J gene: TRBJ2-3; CDR3 DNA: TGTGCCATCAGTGAGGATGGGCGGGGGATGAGAGATACGCAGTATTTT; CDR3 protein: CAISEDGRGMRDTQYF
V gene: TRBV30; clone size: .; D gene: TRBD1; J gene: TRBJ2-1; CDR3 DNA: TGTGCCTGGAAGGCCAGGGGGCCCTACAATGAGCAGTTCTTC; CDR3 protein: CAWKARGPYNEQFF
V gene: TRBV7-9; clone size: .; D gene: TRBD1; J gene: TRBJ1-1; CDR3 DNA: TGTGCCAGCAGCCCCTGGGACAGGGCGAACACTGAAGCTTTCTTT; CDR3 protein: CASSPWDRANTEAFF
V gene: TRBV5-1; clone size: .; D gene: TRBD1; J gene: TRBJ1-4; CDR3 DNA: TGCGCCAGCAGCTCCGGGGGGACAGGGGAGGAAAAACTGTTTTTT; CDR3 protein: CASSSGGTGEEKLFF
V gene: TRBV28; clone size: .; D gene: .; J gene: TRBJ1-6; CDR3 DNA: TGTGCCAGCAGTTTAAGGGGACACCCGAGCTCCTATAATTCACCCCTCCACTTT; CDR3 protein: CASSLRGHPSSYNSPLHF
V gene: TRBV18; clone size: .; D gene: .; J gene: TRBJ2-6; CDR3 DNA: TGTGCCAGCTCACCGGCGGGGAGCTCTGGGGCCAACGTCCTGACTTTC; CDR3 protein: CASSPAGSSGANVLTF
V gene: TRBV5-1; clone size: .; D gene: TRBD1; J gene: TRBJ2-1; CDR3 DNA: TGCGCCAGCAGTCACGGGACAGCCAACGAGCGTGAGCAGTTCTTC; CDR3 protein: CASSHGTANEREQFF
V gene: TRBV5-1; clone size: .; D gene: TRBD2; J gene: TRBJ2-3; CDR3 DNA: TGCGCCAGCAGCTTTGGACTAGCGGGGTCCCCAGATACGCAGTATTTT; CDR3 protein: CASSFGLAGSPDTQYF
V gene: TRBV29-1; clone size: .; D gene: TRBD1; J gene: TRBJ1-3; CDR3 DNA: TGCAGCGTTGACGTGACAGGGACCTCTGGAAACACCATATATTTT; CDR3 protein: CSVDVTGTSGNTIYF
V gene: TRBV7-2; clone size: .; D gene: .; J gene: TRBJ2-7; CDR3 DNA: TGTGCCAGCAGCTTAGTTTCGGGAAATACCGGAACTAACTACGAGCAGTACTTC; CDR3 protein: CASSLVSGNTGTNYEQYF
V gene: TRBV28; clone size: .; D gene: .; J gene: TRBJ2-7; CDR3 DNA: TGTGCCAGCAGTTTAGGTCTTGGAGAAACCTACGAGCAGTACTTC; CDR3 protein: CASSLGLGETYEQYF
V gene: TRBV10-3; clone size: .; D gene: .; J gene: TRBJ1-3; CDR3 DNA: TGTGCCATCAGTGAGTCCCTTCTGGGGGCCCCTGGAAACACCATATATTTT; CDR3 protein: CAISESLLGAPGNTIYF
V gene: TRBV28; clone size: .; D gene: .; J gene: TRBJ1-5; CDR3 DNA: TGTGCCAGCAGTTTACCATTTAGCAATCAGCCCCAGCATTTT; CDR3 protein: CASSLPFSNQPQHF
V gene: TRBV5-4; clone size: .; D gene: TRBD2; J gene: TRBJ2-1; CDR3 DNA: TGTGCCAGCAGCTTGGCCGGGGTAGCGGGACGTAATGAGCAGTTCTTC; CDR3 protein: CASSLAGVAGRNEQFF
V gene: TRBV27; clone size: .; D gene: TRBD2; J gene: TRBJ2-3; CDR3 DNA: TGTGCCAGCAGTTTAAGACTAGCGGGAGAAAATACGCAGTATTTT; CDR3 protein: CASSLRLAGENTQYF
V gene: TRBV7-2; clone size: once; D gene: .; J gene: TRBJ2-7; CDR3 DNA: TGTGCCAGCAGCTATAGTCCAGGGCGCCTCGTAAACTCCTACGAGCAGTACTTC; CDR3 protein: CASSYSPGRLVNSYEQYF
V gene: TRBV9; clone size: .; D gene: TRBD1; J gene: TRBJ1-2; CDR3 DNA: TGTGCCAGCAGCTTAGACTCGGGGGACAGGGCCTTCTATGGCTACACCTTC; CDR3 protein: CASSLDSGDRAFYGYTF
V gene: TRBV28; clone size: .; D gene: .; J gene: TRBJ1-1; CDR3 DNA: TGTGCCAGCAGTTTACCGGGAGGGTATGAAGCTTTCTTT; CDR3 protein: CASSLPGGYEAFF
V gene: TRBV7-3; clone size: .; D gene: .; J gene: TRBJ2-7; CDR3 DNA: TGTGCCAGCAGCTTAACGGCCAAGTCCGAGCAGTACTTC; CDR3 protein: CASSLTAKSEQYF
V gene: TRBV7-2; clone size: .; D gene: TRBD1; J gene: TRBJ1-5; CDR3 DNA: TGTGCCAGCAGCTTAAACAGGGGACTCAATCAGCCCCAGCATTTT; CDR3 protein: CASSLNRGLNQPQHF
V gene: TRBV7-2; clone size: .; D gene: TRBD1; J gene: TRBJ1-6; CDR3 DNA: TGTGCCAGCAGCCTCGAGGGACAGGGTAATTCACCCCTCCACTTT; CDR3 protein: CASSLEGQGNSPLHF
V gene: TRBV30; clone size: .; D gene: .; J gene: TRBJ1-5; CDR3 DNA: TGTGCCTGGAGTCTGCCTCTTCGACAGTCGCTCAATCAGCCCCAGCATTTT; CDR3 protein: CAWSLPLRQSLNQPQHF
V gene: TRBV28; clone size: .; D gene: TRBD1; J gene: TRBJ1-3; CDR3 DNA: TGTGCCAGCATCCCGACAGGGGACTCCGGAAACACCATATATTTT; CDR3 protein: CASIPTGDSGNTIYF